This T cell receptor beta chain is from a study of Ad26.COV2.S vaccination and SARS-CoV-2 variants. Treatment in this sample: some 20 received Ad26.COV2.S at low or high dose, single or two shots; 5 received placebo; per-sample allocation not given. Sampling was performed 63 days after the first vaccine or placebo injection. The data were produced by immunoSEQ multiplex PCR, yet TCRdb's version contains in-frame clones alone and is incomplete. The sample contains about 680,000 clones, more than 80% of which appear only once. The CDR3 has 13 residues. Germline V gene data show CDR1 as SGHTA and CDR2 as FQGNSA. V was pared by 6 bases and J by 2 bases, with 5 bases between.

The origin of this receptor is a person aged 18-60 years who received the Ad26.COV2.S COVID-19 vaccine or a placebo. The sample in question was peripheral blood, obtained in a trial of Ad26.COV2.S vaccine versus placebo. The chain joins TRBV7-2 to TRBJ2-6; the D is unclear. DNA of the CDR3: TGTGCCAGCAGTTCCGCTGGGGCCAACGTCCTGACTTTC. It specifies CASSSAGANVLTF.